These 16 T cell receptor beta chains were all obtained from the same sample, sequenced in a study of blood T cell repertoires in COVID-19. Sequencing used immunoSEQ multiplex PCR; TCRdb keeps in-frame clones, though not all of them. The data contain approximately 69,000 clones, about four fifths of them singletons. The sample taken for sequencing was peripheral blood. These receptors all come from a woman aged 70-85 years with acute or convalescent COVID-19.

This rearrangement joins TRBV11-3 to TRBJ2-5, with D possibly being TRBD2 (6 bases). The CDR3 loop spans 17 amino acids. CDR1 is SGHNT, CDR2 YENEEA, per germline. The V end was cut by 5 bases, the J end by 1 base, with 20 bases between. The CDR3 bases are TGTGCCAGCAGCCGACGGAGGGAGGTTGGGGTCCAAGAGACCCAGTACTTC. Translated: CASSRRREVGVQETQYF. Using reference TRBV11-3 and TRBJ2-5 for the parts outside the CDR3, the full variable domain is EAGVVQSPRYKIIEKKQPVAFWCNPISGHNTLYWYLQNLGQGPELLIRYENEEAVDDSQLPKDRFSAERLKGVDSTLKIQPAELGDSAVYLCASSRRREVGVQETQYFGPGTRLLVL.

This chain links TRBV6-2 or TRBV6-3 with TRBJ2-7, with 7 positions matching TRBD1. CDR3 length: 16 residues. Germline CDR1 MNHEY, CDR2 SVGEGT. The ends lost 3 bases at V and 0 bases at J; junction bases unmatched: 8. Here the CDR3 DNA reads TGTGCCAGCAGTTATTCCGACAGGGTGGGCTCCTACGAGCAGTACTTC. As protein: CASSYSDRVGSYEQYF.

V is TRBV3-1 (or the pseudogene TRBV3-2) and J is TRBJ2-7; 8 bases are shared with TRBD2. Germline CDR1 and CDR2: LGHDT and YNNKEL (reference sequence). There are 14 residues in the CDR3. Unmatched junction bases numbered 2, after V lost 4 bases and J lost 0 bases. DNA of the CDR3: TGTGCCAGCAGCCCTCTAGCGGGCTCCTACGAGCAGTACTTC. Its protein product is CASSPLAGSYEQYF.

As for this clone: The identical CDR3 is also encoded by other nucleotide sequences in the sample. This chain joins TRBV29-1 and TRBJ2-3; D unclear. The CDR3 consists of 12 residues. Germline V lookup: CDR1 SQVTM, CDR2 ANQGSEA. Trimming cost V 5 bases and J 1 base, with 7 bases left between them. CDR3 in amino acids: CSVLSGTDTQYF. The CDR3 coding sequence is TGCAGCGTTCTGAGCGGCACAGATACGCAGTATTTT.

This clone was observed once. The chain joins TRBV19 to TRBJ1-1; 11 nucleotides line up with TRBD1. V shed 6 bases, J shed 7 bases, and the junction held 7 bases outside the gene matches. The CDR3 has 14 amino acids. Germline V gives CDR1 LNHDA, CDR2 SQIVND (reference sequence). The CDR3 nucleotides are TGTGCCAGTAGGGCGGACAGGGGGCAAAGTGAAGCTTTCTTT. It yields the protein CASRADRGQSEAFF. Supplemented by reference TRBV19 and TRBJ1-1, the full variable domain reads DGGITQSPKYLFRKEGQNVTLSCEQNLNHDAMYWYRQDPGQGLRLIYYSQIVNDFQKGDIAEGYSVSREKKESFPLTVTSAQKNPTAFYLCASRADRGQSEAFFGQGTRLTVV.

V is TRBV6-5 and J is TRBJ2-2, with unresolved D. The V end was cut by 7 bases, the J end by 3 bases, with 12 bases between. Germline assignment: CDR1 MNHEY and CDR2 SVGAGI. This CDR3 has 14 amino acids. DNA for the CDR3: TGTGCCAGCATACGCAAAGACTACACCGGGGAGCTGTTTTTT. Amino acids: CASIRKDYTGELFF.

The chain has TRBV2 and TRBJ2-3; 8 nucleotides match TRBD2. CDR1 and CDR2 (germline): SNHLY, FYNNEI. The CDR3 contains 17 residues. The V gene end was trimmed by 6 bases and the J gene end by 0 bases; junction bases not matched to a gene: 11. This CDR3 is CASRRSRASGSTDTQYF. The CDR3 nucleotides are TGTGCCAGCAGGAGGAGTCGAGCTAGCGGGAGCACAGATACGCAGTATTTT.

The chain couples TRBV7-9 to TRBJ2-5; D is possibly TRBD2 (6 bases). CDR1 and CDR2 from the germline V gene are SEHNR and FQNEAQ (reference sequence). The CDR3 runs to 13 residues. V was shortened by 3 bases and J by 5 bases, with 10 bases between the two germline ends. The CDR3 is CASSLTSVETQYF. The CDR3 bases are TGTGCCAGCAGCTTGACTAGTGTGGAGACCCAGTACTTC.

This clone is a singleton in its sample. This chain links TRBV2 with TRBJ2-1; the match to TRBD2 covers 7 bases. The germline V gene encodes CDR1 SNHLY and CDR2 FYNNEI. Trimming took 8 bases from V and 9 from J; bases not matched to a gene: 4. The length of the CDR3 is 11 residues. The CDR3 DNA sequence: TGTGCCAGCGGCCCGGGGGGTGAGCAGTTCTTC. Residues: CASGPGGEQFF.

The chain links TRBV20-1 to TRBJ1-1; perhaps TRBD1 as D (5 bases). The CDR3 sequence is 11 residues long. Trimming shortened V by 6 bases and J by 8 bases, and 13 bases separated the two germline ends. Per the germline V gene, CDR1 is DFQATT and CDR2 is SNEGSKA (reference sequence). CDR3 sequence (DNA): TGCAGTGCGACTGACAGAACAGAAGCTTTCTTT. Translated, it gives CSATDRTEAFF.

Only one count was recorded for this clone. The rearrangement uses TRBV2 and TRBJ1-4, with a possible D match to TRBD1 (6 bases). Trimming cost V 9 bases and J 8 bases, with 10 bases left between them. Germline values: CDR1 SNHLY, CDR2 FYNNEI. The CDR3 has 11 residues. In DNA form, the CDR3 reads TGTGCCAGACAGGGTGGAGAAAAACTGTTTTTT. Its protein is CARQGGEKLFF.

V and J are TRBV10-1 and TRBJ1-1, with TRBD1 matching 9 bases. V was pared by 0 bases and J by 5 bases, with 13 bases of the junction left unmatched. The CDR3 runs 18 residues. Germline V gene sequence: CDR1 WNHNN, CDR2 SYGVQD (reference sequence). CDR3 sequence: CASSESRLLGQGLTEAFF. The CDR3 DNA follows: TGCGCCAGCAGTGAGTCGAGACTTTTAGGACAGGGGTTGACTGAAGCTTTCTTT.

The rearrangement links TRBV3-1 (or the pseudogene TRBV3-2) to TRBJ2-5, with 12 bases aligning to TRBD2. CDR1 is LGHDT, CDR2 YNNKEL, per germline (reference sequence). This CDR3 is built from 16 residues. V dropped 4 bases and J dropped 5; count of bases not matched to a gene: 8. This CDR3 reads CASSPPSGRARETQYF. The CDR3 coding sequence is TGTGCCAGCAGCCCCCCTAGCGGGAGGGCCCGTGAGACCCAGTACTTC.

The chain employs TRBV6-1 and TRBJ2-7; the match to TRBD2 covers 10 bases. V lost 0 bases and J lost 2; bases outside the gene matches: 4. CDR3 size: 16 residues. Germline CDR1 and CDR2: MNHNS and SASEGT. CDR3 in amino acids: CASSEARAGGPYEQYF. CDR3 in DNA: TGTGCCAGCAGTGAAGCGAGAGCGGGAGGGCCCTACGAGCAGTACTTC.

This clone has just a few counts. This chain joins TRBV2 and TRBJ1-6; 7 nucleotides line up with TRBD1. Germline trimming cut 4 bases from V and 7 bases from J; bases unmatched to any gene: 7. CDR3 length: 15 residues. Germline values: CDR1 SNHLY, CDR2 FYNNEI. The CDR3 DNA follows: TGTGCCAGCAGTGCAAGGGGGCAAGGGAATTCACCCCTCCACTTT. This sequence encodes CASSARGQGNSPLHF.

This rearrangement joins TRBV7-9 to TRBJ1-5; possible D gene TRBD1, 6 bases. The CDR3 contains 15 residues. Germline lookup yields CDR1 SEHNR and CDR2 FQNEAQ (reference sequence). Between the trimmed V and J ends, which lost 5 bases and 4 bases, there was a span of 15 bases. The CDR3 is CASSLTGTSNQPQHF. The CDR3 coding sequence is TGTGCCAGCAGCCTAACCGGGACATCTAATCAGCCCCAGCATTTT.